The next 20 T cell receptor beta chains were all read from a single sample in a study of identical twins. TCRdb re-analysed the 5' RACE reads in MiXCR, keeping a single row per CDR3 protein. The sample consists of about 920,000 distinct CDR3 sequences, about 12% of them appearing once. The sample also formed part of further work on yellow fever vaccine responses in identical twins.

Sequencing was done on a sample of PBMCs. These TCRs come from a woman younger than 30 in good health.

The chain has TRBV7-8 and TRBJ2-7; D remains unclear. This CDR3 contains 12 residues. With 1 base removed from V and 7 bases from J, the gap between germline ends came to 8 bases. Germline-derived CDR1 and CDR2 are SGHVS and FQNEAQ. This CDR3 is CASSLVPLEQYV. CDR3 coding DNA: TGTGCCAGCAGCTTAGTCCCCTTGGAGCAGTACGTC.

This CDR3 is CASSLYPSGSVAYEQYF. CDR3 nucleotides: TGCGCCAGCAGCTTATATCCTAGCGGGAGTGTCGCCTACGAGCAGTACTTC. V gene TRBV5-1 combines with J gene TRBJ2-7; 10 bases fit TRBD2. With V trimmed by 2 bases and J by 2 bases, 10 bases remained unmatched. From germline, CDR1 is SGHRS and CDR2 YFSETQ. The length of the CDR3 is 17 residues.

This rearrangement joins TRBV7-9 to TRBJ2-5; perhaps TRBD2 as D (6 bases). Germline CDR1 is SEHNR and CDR2 is FQNEAQ (reference sequence). The ends were cut back, 0 bases at V and 5 bases at J, with 16 bases in the middle. This CDR3 is 16 amino acids long. The CDR3 DNA follows: TGTGCCAGCAGCTTAGCCCGGGACTCCATAAGGGAGACCCAGTACTTC. It specifies CASSLARDSIRETQYF.

The chain uses TRBV5-1 and TRBJ2-1, with D hard to call. The ends were cut back, 0 bases at V and 0 bases at J, with 16 bases in the middle. Germline V gives CDR1 SGHRS, CDR2 YFSETQ. CDR3 length equals 18 residues. In DNA, the CDR3 is TGCGCCAGCAGCTTGGAAGGAGTTGGTTTCTCCTCCTACAATGAGCAGTTCTTC. This encodes CASSLEGVGFSSYNEQFF.

Of note for this clonotype: A junction boundary mismatches the germline segment, possibly from a read error. The CDR3 DNA is TGCGCCAGCACCTTGGGAGGGGGCAAAAACATTCAGTACTTC. Translation gives CASTLGGGKNIQYF. The genes are TRBV5-1 and TRBJ2-4, with D tentatively TRBD2 (7 bases). CDR1 is SGHRS, CDR2 YFSETQ, per germline. The length of the CDR3 is 14 residues.

This clonotype was observed a handful of times. The rearrangement links TRBV11-1 to TRBJ1-2, with D possibly matching TRBD1 (6 bases). Trimming cost V 6 bases and J 1 base, with 27 bases left between them. This CDR3 is built from 19 residues. In germline, CDR1 is SGHAT, CDR2 FQDESV (reference sequence). The chain's CDR3 is CASREGGFLGALVNYGYTF. The CDR3 DNA is TGTGCCAGCAGAGAGGGCGGATTTTTGGGGGCCCTCGTTAACTATGGCTACACCTTC.

This clonotype came up a few times. The CDR3 sequence: CASSLGTGAAYEQYV. The CDR3 DNA reads TGTGCCAGCAGCTTAGGGACAGGGGCGGCCTACGAGCAGTACGTC. V usage is TRBV13 and J usage is TRBJ2-7; TRBD1 matches at 8 bases. Germline CDR1 reads PRHDT; CDR2 reads FYEKMQ (reference sequence). The CDR3 loop spans 15 amino acids. Trimming took 0 bases from V and 2 from J; bases not matched to a gene: 3.

This chain joins TRBV4-1 and TRBJ2-5; either TRBD1 or TRBD2 may fit D (5 bases each). V lost 1 base and J 0 bases, leaving 9 bases between the germline ends. The CDR3 runs to 15 residues. Germline CDR1 MGHRA, CDR2 YSYEKL. Written as DNA, the CDR3 is TGCGCCAGCAGCCAAGGACAGCGGTACCAAGAGACCCAGTACTTC. Residues: CASSQGQRYQETQYF.

This clonotype has just a few counts. The rearrangement links TRBV15 to TRBJ1-2, with D perhaps TRBD1 (5 bases). The CDR3 covers 15 residues. The V and J ends lost 3 bases and 2 bases respectively, with 13 bases between them. Per the germline V gene, CDR1 is LNHNV and CDR2 is YYDKDF (reference sequence). The CDR3 loop reads CATSSPRGYNYGYTF. The CDR3 DNA is TGTGCCACCAGCAGTCCGCGGGGGTACAACTATGGCTACACCTTC.

This clonotype was seen only a few times. V usage is TRBV12-3 or TRBV12-4 and J usage is TRBJ2-2, with D unresolved. The CDR3 length is 15 residues. Trimming removed 3 bases at V and 4 bases at J, with 12 bases between. The CDR3 DNA is TGTGCCAGCAGTTTTCTGGGTGTAAGCACCGGGGAGCTGTTTTTT. It codes for CASSFLGVSTGELFF.

V and J are TRBV4-1 and TRBJ2-1; D ambiguous. V shed 1 base and J shed 0 bases, with 13 bases lying between them. There are 17 residues in the CDR3. Germline assignment: CDR1 MGHRA and CDR2 YSYEKL. The CDR3 loop is CASSQVPLRYSYNEQFF. The DNA for the CDR3 is TGCGCCAGCAGCCAAGTGCCCCTCAGGTACTCCTACAATGAGCAGTTCTTC.

Here the CDR3 reads CASRWTGGHEQFF. For the CDR3, the DNA is TGTGCCAGCAGATGGACAGGGGGTCATGAGCAGTTCTTC. J is TRBJ2-1 and V is TRBV11-2; 10 nucleotides align to TRBD1. The CDR3 contains 13 residues. V shed 6 bases, J shed 8 bases, and the junction held 4 bases outside the gene matches. From germline, CDR1 is SGHAT and CDR2 FQNNGV. Full variable domain (outside the CDR3, taken from reference TRBV11-2 and TRBJ2-1): EAGVAQSPRYKIIEKRQSVAFWCNPISGHATLYWYQQILGQGPKLLIQFQNNGVVDDSQLPKDRFSAERLKGVDSTLKIQPAKLEDSAVYLCASRWTGGHEQFFGPGTRLTVL.

This clonotype was found a few times. The chain uses TRBV14 and TRBJ1-6; 9 bases map to TRBD1. The CDR3 is 15 residues long. The V gene end was trimmed by 4 bases and the J gene end by 9 bases; junction bases not matched to a gene: 7. Germline loops: CDR1 SGHDN, CDR2 FVKESK. In nucleotides, the CDR3 is TGTGCCAGCAGCCTTGGACAGGGGACAGGTTCACCCCTCCACTTT. The encoded protein is CASSLGQGTGSPLHF.

The chain couples TRBV11-2 to TRBJ2-3; TRBD2 agrees at 9 bases. CDR1 SGHAT and CDR2 FQNNGV come from the germline V gene. V lost 1 base and J lost 3; bases outside the gene matches: 8. The CDR3 sequence is 17 residues long. Here the CDR3 reads CASSLGLLAGDTDTQYF. CDR3 bases: TGTGCCAGCAGCTTAGGTCTATTAGCGGGGGATACAGATACGCAGTATTTT.

Many counts were recorded for this clonotype. The gene calls are TRBV29-1 and TRBJ1-1; maybe TRBD1 (5 bases). Germline values: CDR1 SQVTM, CDR2 ANQGSEA. Trimming left V 6 bases short and J 0 bases short, with 29 bases between. This CDR3 spans 19 amino acids. CDR3: CSVTGAIRFSGLMNTEAFF. DNA of the CDR3: TGCAGCGTAACCGGGGCAATCCGCTTTTCTGGATTAATGAACACTGAAGCTTTCTTT.

This sequence joins TRBV27 and TRBJ1-1; D perhaps matches TRBD1 (5 bases). V was clipped by 6 bases and J by 4 bases, with 18 bases between them. This CDR3 comprises 15 residues. Germline-derived CDR1 and CDR2 are MNHEY and SMNVEV (reference sequence). This CDR3 reads CASRPPGGGATEAFF. The CDR3, as DNA: TGTGCCAGCAGACCCCCCGGGGGGGGAGCCACTGAAGCTTTCTTT.

V is TRBV9 and J is TRBJ1-4; D not resolved. The V end was cut by 0 bases, the J end by 8 bases, with 14 bases between. The CDR3 has 15 residues. In germline, CDR1 is SGDLS, CDR2 YYNGEE. CDR3 region: CASSVGPGSPEKLFF. As DNA, the CDR3 is TGTGCCAGCAGCGTAGGGCCCGGGTCCCCCGAAAAACTGTTTTTT.

This clonotype showed up just a few times. This rearrangement joins TRBV5-1 to TRBJ2-1, with 9 bases identical to TRBD1. In germline, CDR1 is SGHRS, CDR2 YFSETQ. The V segment lost 1 base and the J segment 3 bases; nucleotides outside the gene matches: 5. The CDR3 consists of 16 residues. The CDR3 spells CASSLRGTGNYNEQFF. In DNA, the CDR3 is TGCGCCAGCAGCTTGAGGGGGACAGGGAACTACAATGAGCAGTTCTTC.

J is TRBJ2-3 and V is TRBV20-1; 11 bases align to TRBD2. CDR1 is DFQATT and CDR2 is SNEGSKA in the germline V gene (reference sequence). The length of the CDR3 is 14 residues. V was pared by 1 base and J by 4 bases, with 1 base of the junction left unmatched. CDR3 sequence (DNA): TGCAGTGCTAGAGTAGCGGGAGGGCCAGATACGCAGTATTTT. Its protein product is CSARVAGGPDTQYF.

The sample holds a few counts of this clonotype. The chain recombines TRBV3-1 with TRBJ1-1, with TRBD1 matching 10 bases. The germline gives CDR1 LGHDT, CDR2 YNNKEL (reference sequence). The J segment lost 8 bases and the V segment lost 4 bases, leaving 7 bases of the junction unmatched. The CDR3 extends over 14 amino acids. CDR3 in DNA: TGTGCCAGCAGCCTCCGGACAGGGGGATCCGAAGCTTTCTTT. Translated: CASSLRTGGSEAFF.